A single sample is the source of the 32 T cell receptor beta chains below, sequenced in a study of cytomegalovirus exposure and HLA in healthy donors. Primers: 60 Vbeta forward and 13 Jbeta reverse. The data were produced by immunoSEQ multiplex PCR, yet TCRdb's version contains in-frame clones alone and is incomplete. The data show 70,000 to 95,000 clones, with roughly 80% seen just once and over 12% held by the top ten. The sequenced sample consisted of PBMCs. The source of these receptors is a woman aged 40 to 50 in good health and CMV-seropositive.

J is TRBJ2-3 and V is TRBV7-9, with 10 bases fitting TRBD2. The CDR3 has 14 amino acids. From germline, CDR1 is SEHNR and CDR2 FQNEAQ (reference sequence). The ends lost 8 bases at V and 4 bases at J; junction bases unmatched: 6. CDR3 sequence reads: CASALAGVADTQYF. CDR3 nucleotides: TGTGCCAGCGCCCTAGCGGGGGTTGCAGATACGCAGTATTTT.

The V call is TRBV7-8, the J call TRBJ1-3, with D unresolved. The CDR3 spans 13 residues. Per the germline V gene, CDR1 is SGHVS and CDR2 is FQNEAQ. V was shortened by 4 bases and J by 0 bases, with 4 bases between the two germline ends. The CDR3 DNA is TGTGCCAGCAGCTCGGTCTCTGGAAACACCATATATTTT. This translates into CASSSVSGNTIYF.

This sequence joins TRBV6-5 and TRBJ2-1; 9 positions agree with TRBD2. Germline V gene sequence: CDR1 MNHEY, CDR2 SVGAGI. The V gene end was trimmed by 2 bases and the J gene end by 6 bases; junction bases not matched to a gene: 8. CDR3 length: 16 residues. The CDR3 is CASSYKFAGGPNEQFF. The CDR3 coding sequence is TGTGCCAGCAGTTACAAGTTTGCGGGGGGGCCCAATGAGCAGTTCTTC.

The gene calls are TRBV5-8 and TRBJ2-6; TRBD1 might be the D (6 bases). This CDR3 is built from 19 residues. V lost 4 bases, J lost 0 bases, and 20 bases lay in between. Germline values: CDR1 SGHTS, CDR2 YDEGEE. The CDR3 is CASSHNSGGYSSGANVLTF. CDR3 nucleotide sequence: TGTGCCAGCAGCCATAATTCTGGGGGCTACAGCTCTGGGGCCAACGTCCTGACTTTC.

The chain uses TRBV6-5 and TRBJ2-5, with D possibly being TRBD2 (7 bases). With 2 bases removed from V and 2 bases from J, the gap between germline ends came to 12 bases. The germline V gene has CDR1 MNHEY and CDR2 SVGAGI. The CDR3 contains 15 residues. The CDR3 protein is CASSYGGAGQETQYF. In nucleotides, the CDR3 is TGTGCCAGCAGTTACGGGGGGGCGGGGCAAGAGACCCAGTACTTC.

The chain has TRBV10-1 and TRBJ1-2, with D possibly being TRBD1 (5 bases). Looked up from germline, CDR1 is WNHNN and CDR2 is SYGVQD (reference sequence). The V gene lost 10 bases and the J gene lost 1 base, with 19 bases spanning the gap. This CDR3 has 15 residues. CDR3 sequence (DNA): TGCGCCAATACAGTCATGGGGCAGGTTAACTATGGCTACACCTTC. Amino acids: CANTVMGQVNYGYTF.

J is TRBJ2-7 and V is TRBV7-9, with 7 positions matching TRBD2. The J segment lost 3 bases and the V segment lost 7 bases, leaving 0 bases of the junction unmatched. CDR3 length: 11 residues. CDR1 and CDR2 from the germline V gene are SEHNR and FQNEAQ (reference sequence). In DNA, the CDR3 is TGTGCCAGCACGGGGGGCTACGAGCAGTACTTC. It translates to CASTGGYEQYF.

This chain joins TRBV7-9 and TRBJ2-7, with TRBD1 identical over 7 bases. V was pared by 8 bases and J by 4 bases, with 5 bases of the junction left unmatched. Germline CDR1 and CDR2: SEHNR and FQNEAQ (reference sequence). The CDR3 contains 12 residues. The CDR3 loop reads CASGTVTYEQYF. The CDR3 nucleotides are TGTGCCAGCGGGACAGTTACATACGAGCAGTACTTC.

The chain recombines TRBV30 with TRBJ1-3; 7 bases line up with TRBD1. The CDR3 loop spans 17 amino acids. CDR1 is GTSNPN, CDR2 SVGIG, per germline (reference sequence). The V gene end was trimmed by 1 base and the J gene end by 0 bases; junction bases not matched to a gene: 9. CDR3 DNA sequence: TGTGCCTGGAGTGGCGGGCCGGGACAGCCCTCTGGAAACACCATATATTTT. Amino acid sequence: CAWSGGPGQPSGNTIYF. The whole variable domain, remainder taken from reference TRBV30 and TRBJ1-3, is SQTIHQWPATLVQPVGSPLSLECTVEGTSNPNLYWYRQAAGRGLQLLFYSVGIGQISSEVPQNLSASRPQDRQFILSSKKLLLSDSGFYLCAWSGGPGQPSGNTIYFGEGSWLTVV.

This clone was seen more than once but under ten times. The chain joins TRBV29-1 to TRBJ2-5, with 8 bases matching TRBD1. J lost 2 bases, V lost 1 base, and 6 bases had no gene match. The CDR3 has 15 residues. Germline V CDR1 and CDR2: SQVTM, ANQGSEA. As DNA, the CDR3 is TGCAGCGTTGAAGGTGCAGGGGGCCGGCAAGAGACCCAGTACTTC. Its translation is CSVEGAGGRQETQYF.

CDR3 loop: CASSLVGAEQFF. The CDR3 nucleotides are TGCGCCAGCAGCTTAGTAGGGGCCGAGCAGTTCTTC. V usage is TRBV5-1 and J usage is TRBJ2-1; possibly TRBD1 for D (5 bases). The CDR3 length is 12 residues. V dropped 2 bases and J dropped 10 bases, with 10 bases sitting between them. Germline CDR1 is SGHRS and CDR2 is YFSETQ.

The V gene is TRBV6-5, the J gene TRBJ2-7; 9 positions match TRBD2. Germline V CDR1 and CDR2: MNHEY, SVGAGI. V lost 2 bases, J lost 7 bases, and 9 bases stayed unmatched. There are 15 residues in the CDR3. The CDR3 nucleotides read TGTGCCAGCAGTTACAGAGCGGGGGGACCTGAGGAGCAGTACTTC. This translates into CASSYRAGGPEEQYF.

This chain joins TRBV10-3 and TRBJ2-3, with 7 bases aligning to TRBD1. V lost 0 bases to trimming and J lost 1 base; unmatched junction nucleotides: 19. This CDR3 has 21 residues. Germline assignment: CDR1 ENHRY and CDR2 SYGVKD. The CDR3 DNA sequence: TGTGCCATCAGTGAGTCTCCTGTCGACCTCCCTTATGGACAGGGCACAGATACGCAGTATTTT. As protein: CAISESPVDLPYGQGTDTQYF.

The chain uses TRBV13 and TRBJ2-7, with 14 bases aligning to TRBD2. Germline CDR1 PRHDT, CDR2 FYEKMQ (reference sequence). After removal of 5 bases from V and 7 bases from J, the junction contained 4 bases not matched to a gene. The CDR3 is 14 amino acids. The CDR3 sequence: CASSRLAGGREQYF. The CDR3 DNA reads TGTGCCAGCAGCCGACTAGCGGGAGGGCGGGAGCAGTACTTC.

This chain links TRBV30 with TRBJ1-5, with 10 positions matching TRBD1. Germline loops: CDR1 GTSNPN, CDR2 SVGIG (reference sequence). CDR3 size: 18 residues. The V and J ends lost 1 base and 0 bases, in that order; junction bases with no gene match: 9. The CDR3 sequence is CAWSGGTGAILSNQPQHF. DNA for the CDR3: TGTGCCTGGAGTGGAGGGACAGGGGCAATTCTTAGCAATCAGCCCCAGCATTTT.

The chain combines TRBV28 with TRBJ2-3, with 10 bases lining up with TRBD1. The CDR3 length is 15 residues. V lost 5 bases to trimming and J lost 5 bases; unmatched junction nucleotides: 7. In germline, CDR1 is MDHEN, CDR2 SYDVKM. CDR3 nucleotides: TGTGCCAGCAGTACGACAGGGGGCGTGGGAGATACGCAGTATTTT. Protein product: CASSTTGGVGDTQYF.

This chain uses TRBV27 with TRBJ1-4, with D perhaps matching TRBD1 (5 bases). The CDR3 loop spans 16 amino acids. Germline CDR1 reads MNHEY; CDR2 reads SMNVEV (reference sequence). V gave up 3 bases and J gave up 5 bases, with 16 bases separating them. CDR3 coding DNA: TGTGCCAGCAGTTTGTCAGGGTTCGGGAGAAATGAAAAACTGTTTTTT. Translated, it gives CASSLSGFGRNEKLFF.

This CDR3 is CASSPLRQGVYGYTF. The DNA for the CDR3 is TGTGCCAGCAGCCCCCTTCGACAGGGGGTGTATGGCTACACCTTC. The rearrangement uses TRBV6-5 and TRBJ1-2; 9 nucleotides align to TRBD1. The ends lost 6 bases at V and 5 bases at J; junction bases unmatched: 10. Germline V CDR1 and CDR2: MNHEY, SVGAGI. The CDR3 has 15 amino acids.

V usage is TRBV7-9 and J usage is TRBJ2-3; D is ambiguous. The CDR3 sequence is 12 residues long. Trimming pared 3 bases from V and 7 bases from J, leaving 8 bases between. Germline assignment: CDR1 SEHNR and CDR2 FQNEAQ (reference sequence). The CDR3 loop is CASSFRVHTQYF. CDR3 DNA: TGTGCCAGCAGCTTTCGGGTTCATACGCAGTATTTT.

V usage is TRBV15 and J usage is TRBJ1-5; TRBD1 matches 7 bases. The length of the CDR3 is 13 residues. V was pared by 5 bases and J by 8 bases, with 6 bases of the junction left unmatched. The germline CDR1 and CDR2 sequences are LNHNV and YYDKDF (reference sequence). CDR3 residues: CATSVYDREPQHF. CDR3 DNA: TGTGCCACCAGCGTTTACGACAGGGAGCCCCAGCATTTT.

J is TRBJ2-1 and V is TRBV18; TRBD1 matches 9 bases. The CDR3 spans 15 residues. CDR1 and CDR2 from the germline V gene are KGHSH and LQKENI. After removal of 5 bases from V and 0 bases from J, the junction contained 2 bases not matched to a gene. The CDR3 loop is CASSADRGSYNEQFF. In nucleotides, the CDR3 is TGTGCCAGCTCAGCGGACAGGGGCTCCTACAATGAGCAGTTCTTC.

The gene calls are TRBV7-3 and TRBJ1-1, with TRBD1 as a possible D gene (6 bases). This CDR3 region has 12 residues. Trimming took 2 bases from V and 8 from J, leaving 9 bases between them. CDR1 SGHTA and CDR2 FQGTGA come from the germline V gene. The CDR3 coding sequence is TGTGCCAGCAGCTTAGCTCAGGGGGAAGCTTTCTTT. Translating it yields CASSLAQGEAFF.

In this sample, this clone turned up once. The chain uses TRBV7-9 and TRBJ1-1; tentative D call: TRBD1 (6 bases). Germline V lookup: CDR1 SEHNR, CDR2 FQNEAQ (reference sequence). CDR3 length equals 15 residues. V lost 2 bases and J 4 bases, leaving 14 bases between the germline ends. CDR3 in amino acids: CASSLSGRGSTEAFF. DNA of the CDR3: TGTGCCAGCAGCTTATCCGGGAGGGGGTCCACTGAAGCTTTCTTT.

This clone has a single count. The genes are TRBV5-1 and TRBJ1-1; D is perhaps TRBD1 (6 bases). This CDR3 contains 17 residues. Germline V lookup: CDR1 SGHRS, CDR2 YFSETQ. The V end lost 7 bases, the J end lost 0 bases, and 22 bases lay between the germline ends. The CDR3 loop reads CASRAPSRQGMNTEAFF. DNA for the CDR3: TGCGCCAGCCGCGCCCCCTCAAGGCAGGGGATGAACACTGAAGCTTTCTTT.

The gene calls are TRBV18 and TRBJ1-1, with D possibly TRBD1 on 5 matching bases. This CDR3 is 13 amino acids long. The germline V and J ends were trimmed by 3 bases and 6 bases, with 11 bases remaining between them. Per the germline V gene, CDR1 is KGHSH and CDR2 is LQKENI. The CDR3 loop is CASSPLGGAEAFF. CDR3 DNA sequence: TGTGCCAGCTCACCGCTGGGGGGGGCTGAAGCTTTCTTT.

The chain combines TRBV7-2 with TRBJ2-1; 8 bases fit TRBD1. Germline loops: CDR1 SGHTA, CDR2 FQGNSA. This CDR3 region has 13 residues. With 6 bases clipped from V and 6 bases from J, the junction kept 4 bases outside the gene matches. CDR3 sequence (DNA): TGTGCCAGCAGGGACACAGGGGGCAATGAGCAGTTCTTC. Translated: CASRDTGGNEQFF.

The chain has TRBV6-5 and TRBJ1-2, with D unresolved. CDR1 MNHEY and CDR2 SVGAGI come from the germline V gene. The CDR3 is 14 residues long. Between the trimmed V and J ends, which lost 2 bases and 7 bases, there was a span of 14 bases. DNA of the CDR3: TGTGCCAGCAGTTACCGGGGATCCCTGGCTGGCTACACCTTC. Amino acid sequence: CASSYRGSLAGYTF.

This clone has just a few counts. The chain links TRBV7-3 to TRBJ1-1; D not certain. In germline, CDR1 is SGHTA, CDR2 FQGTGA. With 2 bases removed from V and 0 bases from J, the gap between germline ends came to 10 bases. The CDR3 runs 15 residues. The CDR3 region is CASSLRGPLNTEAFF. CDR3 DNA sequence: TGTGCCAGCAGCTTACGGGGTCCGCTGAACACTGAAGCTTTCTTT.

The CDR3 protein is CASSLPTGLGSNQPQHF. Here the CDR3 DNA reads TGTGCCAGCAGTTTACCCACAGGTTTAGGTAGCAATCAGCCCCAGCATTTT. The chain is built from TRBV28 and TRBJ1-5, with D perhaps matching TRBD1 (5 bases). The germline V gene has CDR1 MDHEN and CDR2 SYDVKM. The CDR3 totals 17 residues. V was clipped by 2 bases and J by 0 bases, with 14 bases between them.

The rearrangement joins TRBV18 to TRBJ1-2, with D possibly being TRBD1 (5 bases). Germline values: CDR1 KGHSH, CDR2 LQKENI. This CDR3 is built from 13 residues. Trimming left V 0 bases short and J 5 bases short, with 7 bases between. The CDR3, as DNA: TGTGCCAGCTCACCACCGCAGGGTTATGGCTACACCTTC. Residues: CASSPPQGYGYTF.

V and J are TRBV27 and TRBJ1-1, with D possibly matching TRBD1 (5 bases). The ends were cut back, 2 bases at V and 1 base at J, with 8 bases in the middle. CDR3 size: 14 residues. Germline loops: CDR1 MNHEY, CDR2 SMNVEV (reference sequence). The CDR3 bases are TGTGCCAGCAGTTTAGGGGCACCGAACACTGAAGCTTTCTTT. Its translation is CASSLGAPNTEAFF.

On this clone itself: Additional DNA sequences in this sample encode the identical CDR3. V is TRBV7-2 and J is TRBJ2-7; no firm D call. Germline assignment: CDR1 SGHTA and CDR2 FQGNSA. This CDR3 is 14 amino acids long. Trimming removed 1 base from V and 0 bases from J, with 7 bases in between. CDR3 bases: TGTGCCAGCAGCTTAGACCGGAGCTCCTACGAGCAGTACTTC. This translates into CASSLDRSSYEQYF.